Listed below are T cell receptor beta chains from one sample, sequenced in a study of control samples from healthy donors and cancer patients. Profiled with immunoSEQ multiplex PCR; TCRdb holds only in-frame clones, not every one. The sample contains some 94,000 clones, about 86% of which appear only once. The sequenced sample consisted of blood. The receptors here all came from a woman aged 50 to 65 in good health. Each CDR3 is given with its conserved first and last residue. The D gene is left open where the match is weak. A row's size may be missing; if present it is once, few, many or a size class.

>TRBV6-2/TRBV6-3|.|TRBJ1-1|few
TGTGCCAGCAGCCGGGAGTCATACACTGAAGCTTTCTTT
CASSRESYTEAFF
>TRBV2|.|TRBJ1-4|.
TGTGCCAGCAGGGCGGGGAGGGCAACTAATGAAAAACTGTTTTTT
CASRAGRATNEKLFF
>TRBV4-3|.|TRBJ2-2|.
TGCGCCAGCAGCCAAGATGGCCCCCCGGGAGACACCGGGGAGCTGTTTTTT
CASSQDGPPGDTGELFF
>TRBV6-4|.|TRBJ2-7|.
TGTGCCAGCAGTACGGGACCGAGATACGAGCAGTACTTC
CASSTGPRYEQYF
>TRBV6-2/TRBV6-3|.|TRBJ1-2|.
TGTGCCAGCAGTTACTCGGAGCAGGGAAATATTCCTAACTATGGCTACACCTTC
CASSYSEQGNIPNYGYTF
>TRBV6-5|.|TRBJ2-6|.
TGTGCCAGCGGATTGAGACCCCCTGGGGCCAACGTCCTGACTTTC
CASGLRPPGANVLTF
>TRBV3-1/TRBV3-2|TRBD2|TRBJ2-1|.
TGTGCCAGCAGAGAAGGGACTAGCGGGAGGGGGGGAATCTTC
CASREGTSGRGGIF
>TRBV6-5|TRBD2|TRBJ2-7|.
TGTGCCAGCAGGCCGACTAGCGGGAGGGCCTACGAGCAGTACTTC
CASRPTSGRAYEQYF
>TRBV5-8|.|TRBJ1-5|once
TGTGCCAGCAGCCGGGGATCGGGTTCAGACAATCAGCCCCAGCATTTT
CASSRGSGSDNQPQHF
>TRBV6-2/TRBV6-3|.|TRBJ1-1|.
TGTGCCAGCAGTTATATCCAGGTGAACACTGAAGCTTTCTTT
CASSYIQVNTEAFF
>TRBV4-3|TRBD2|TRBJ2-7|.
TGCGCCAGCAGCTCCCACCCTCTAGCGGGAGGAGGGGGGGACTACGAGCAGTACTTC
CASSSHPLAGGGGDYEQYF
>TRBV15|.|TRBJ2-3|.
TGTGCCACCAGCAGAGATAGGCGAGATACGCAGTATTTT
CATSRDRRDTQYF
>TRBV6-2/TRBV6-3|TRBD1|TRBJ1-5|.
TGTGCCAGCAGTCGGGACAGGGTGAACCAGCCCCAGCATTTT
CASSRDRVNQPQHF
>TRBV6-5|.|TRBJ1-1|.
TGTGCCAGCAGTTTTGACGGACAGCTTGAAGCTTTCTTT
CASSFDGQLEAFF
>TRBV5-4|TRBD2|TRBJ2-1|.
TGTGCCAGCAGCTTACCGGGGGGGACATCGGTCTACAATGAGCAGTTCTTC
CASSLPGGTSVYNEQFF
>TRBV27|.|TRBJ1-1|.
TGTGCCAGCAGTTTAATCGGGGGAGACACTGAAGCTTTCTTT
CASSLIGGDTEAFF
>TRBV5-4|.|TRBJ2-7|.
TGTGCCAGCAGTCAGGGGGGTTCCTACGAGCAGTACTTC
CASSQGGSYEQYF
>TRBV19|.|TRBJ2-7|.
TGTGCCAGTAGTGGCTTCAAGGGGCCTCTTCCCGAGCAGTACTTC
CASSGFKGPLPEQYF
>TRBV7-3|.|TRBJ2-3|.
TGTGCCAGCAGCTTAGCGGGTCCCGGTGACCGGCAGTATTTT
CASSLAGPGDRQYF
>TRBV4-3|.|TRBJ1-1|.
TGCGCCAGCAGCCAATCCGACAGGAACACTGAAGCTTTCTTT
CASSQSDRNTEAFF
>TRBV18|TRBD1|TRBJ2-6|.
TGTGCCAGCCAGCTACAGGGGGCAATTACCGGGGCCAACGTCCTGACTTTC
CASQLQGAITGANVLTF
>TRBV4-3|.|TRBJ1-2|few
TGCGCCAGCAGCCAAGATACGAGGAGGGGCTATGGCTACACCTTC
CASSQDTRRGYGYTF
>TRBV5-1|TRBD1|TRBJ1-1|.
TGCGCCAGCAGCTTGGGACAGGGAAGAGAAGCTTTCTTT
CASSLGQGREAFF
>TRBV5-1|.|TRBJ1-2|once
TGCGCCAGCAGCTTGAGTCGGGGTGGCACAGAAGGCTACACCTTC
CASSLSRGGTEGYTF
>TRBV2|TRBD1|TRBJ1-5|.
TGTGCCAGCAATGGACAGGGCCATCAGCCCCAGCATTTT
CASNGQGHQPQHF
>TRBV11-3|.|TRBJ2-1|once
TGTGCCAGCAGTTCACCCCGGGACACCAGCTCCTACAATGAGCAGTTCTTC
CASSSPRDTSSYNEQFF